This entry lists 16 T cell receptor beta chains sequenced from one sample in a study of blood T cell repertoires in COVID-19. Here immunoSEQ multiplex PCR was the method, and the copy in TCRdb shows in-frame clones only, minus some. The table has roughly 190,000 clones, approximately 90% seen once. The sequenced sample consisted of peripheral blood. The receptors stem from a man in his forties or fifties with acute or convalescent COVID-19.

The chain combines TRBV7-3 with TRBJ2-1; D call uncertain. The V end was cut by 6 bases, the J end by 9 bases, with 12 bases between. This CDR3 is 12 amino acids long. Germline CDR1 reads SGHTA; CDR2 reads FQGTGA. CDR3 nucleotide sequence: TGTGCCAGCAGTCATGCACGCGGTGAGCAGTTCTTC. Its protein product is CASSHARGEQFF.

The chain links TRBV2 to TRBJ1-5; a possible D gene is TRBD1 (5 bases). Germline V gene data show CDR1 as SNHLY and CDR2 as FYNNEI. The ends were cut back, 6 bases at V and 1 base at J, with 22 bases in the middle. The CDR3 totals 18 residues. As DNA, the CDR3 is TGTGCCAGCAGGGAGGGGATGAGGGAGAGGGAGAGCAATCAGCCCCAGCATTTT. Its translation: CASREGMRERESNQPQHF. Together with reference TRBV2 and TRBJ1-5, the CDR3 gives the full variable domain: EPEVTQTPSHQVTQMGQEVILRCVPISNHLYFYWYRQILGQKVEFLVSFYNNEISEKSEIFDDQFSVERPDGSNFTLKIRSTKLEDSAMYFCASREGMRERESNQPQHFGDGTRLSIL.

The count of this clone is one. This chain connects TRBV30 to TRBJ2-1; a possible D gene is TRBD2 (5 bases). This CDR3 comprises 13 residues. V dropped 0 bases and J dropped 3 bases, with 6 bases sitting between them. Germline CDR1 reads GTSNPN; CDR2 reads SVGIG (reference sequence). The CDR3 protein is CAWSVGGYNEQFF. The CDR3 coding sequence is TGTGCCTGGAGTGTAGGAGGCTACAATGAGCAGTTCTTC. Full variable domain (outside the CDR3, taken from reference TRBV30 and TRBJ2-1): SQTIHQWPATLVQPVGSPLSLECTVEGTSNPNLYWYRQAAGRGLQLLFYSVGIGQISSEVPQNLSASRPQDRQFILSSKKLLLSDSGFYLCAWSVGGYNEQFFGPGTRLTVL.

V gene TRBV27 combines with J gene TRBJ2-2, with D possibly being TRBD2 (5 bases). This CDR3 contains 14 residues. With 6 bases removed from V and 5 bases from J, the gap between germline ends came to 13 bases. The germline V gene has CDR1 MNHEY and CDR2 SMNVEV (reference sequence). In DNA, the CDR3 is TGTGCCAGCAGCACGCGGGCGAGGACCGGGGAGCTGTTTTTT. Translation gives CASSTRARTGELFF.

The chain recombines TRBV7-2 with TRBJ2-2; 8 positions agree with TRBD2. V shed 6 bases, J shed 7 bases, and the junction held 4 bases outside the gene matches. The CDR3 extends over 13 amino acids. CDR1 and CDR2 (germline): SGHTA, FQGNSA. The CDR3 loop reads CASSPREGGELFF. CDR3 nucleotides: TGTGCCAGCAGTCCCCGGGAGGGCGGGGAGCTGTTTTTT.

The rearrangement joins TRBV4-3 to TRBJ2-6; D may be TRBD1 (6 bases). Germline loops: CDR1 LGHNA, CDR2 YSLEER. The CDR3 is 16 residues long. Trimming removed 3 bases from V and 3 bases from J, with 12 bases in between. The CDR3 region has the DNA TGCGCCAGCAGCCACGCAAGACAGGATGGGGCCAACGTCCTGACTTTC. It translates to CASSHARQDGANVLTF.

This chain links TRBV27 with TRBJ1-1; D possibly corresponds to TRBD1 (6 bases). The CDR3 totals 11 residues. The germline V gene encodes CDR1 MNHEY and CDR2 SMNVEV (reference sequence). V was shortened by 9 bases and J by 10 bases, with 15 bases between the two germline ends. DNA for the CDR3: TGTGCCAGTTCCGCGGGGGCGAGAGCTTTCTTT. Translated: CASSAGARAFF.

This CDR3 reads CASSLSPGIAKNIQYF. The DNA of the CDR3 is TGTGCCAGCAGTTTATCGCCAGGTATAGCCAAAAACATTCAGTACTTC. This chain connects TRBV27 to TRBJ2-4; D call uncertain. Germline loops: CDR1 MNHEY, CDR2 SMNVEV (reference sequence). CDR3 length equals 16 residues. The ends were cut back, 0 bases at V and 0 bases at J, with 9 bases in the middle.

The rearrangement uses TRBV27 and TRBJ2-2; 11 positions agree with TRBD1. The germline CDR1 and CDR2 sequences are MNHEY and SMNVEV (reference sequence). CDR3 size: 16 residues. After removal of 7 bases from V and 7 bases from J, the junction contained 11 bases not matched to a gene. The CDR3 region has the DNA TGTGCCAGCACCCCTCGGACAGGGGGCTGGAGCGGGGAGCTGTTTTTT. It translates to CASTPRTGGWSGELFF.

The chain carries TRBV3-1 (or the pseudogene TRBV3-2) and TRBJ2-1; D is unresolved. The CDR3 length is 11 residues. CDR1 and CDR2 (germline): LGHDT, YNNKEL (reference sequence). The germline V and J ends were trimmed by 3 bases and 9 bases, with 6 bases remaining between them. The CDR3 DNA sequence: TGTGCCAGCAGCCATGCGGTTGAGCAGTTCTTC. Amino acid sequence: CASSHAVEQFF.

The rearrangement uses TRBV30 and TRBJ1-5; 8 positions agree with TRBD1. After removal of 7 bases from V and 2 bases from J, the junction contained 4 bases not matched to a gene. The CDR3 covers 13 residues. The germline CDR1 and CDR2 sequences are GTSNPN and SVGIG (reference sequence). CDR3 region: CAYDRGGNQPQHF. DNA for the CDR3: TGTGCCTACGACAGGGGTGGCAATCAGCCCCAGCATTTT. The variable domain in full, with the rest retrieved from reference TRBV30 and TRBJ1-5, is SQTIHQWPATLVQPVGSPLSLECTVEGTSNPNLYWYRQAAGRGLQLLFYSVGIGQISSEVPQNLSASRPQDRQFILSSKKLLLSDSGFYLCAYDRGGNQPQHFGDGTRLSIL.

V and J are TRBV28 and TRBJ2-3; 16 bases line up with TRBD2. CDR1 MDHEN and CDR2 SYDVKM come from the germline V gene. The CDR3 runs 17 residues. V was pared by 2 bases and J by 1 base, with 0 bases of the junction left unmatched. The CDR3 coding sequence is TGTGCCAGCAGTTTAGGGACTAGCGGGAGGGGCACAGATACGCAGTATTTT. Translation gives CASSLGTSGRGTDTQYF. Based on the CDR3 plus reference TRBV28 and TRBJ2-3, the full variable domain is DVKVTQSSRYLVKRTGEKVFLECVQDMDHENMFWYRQDPGLGLRLIYFSYDVKMKEKGDIPEGYSVSREKKERFSLILESASTNQTSMYLCASSLGTSGRGTDTQYFGPGTRLTVL.

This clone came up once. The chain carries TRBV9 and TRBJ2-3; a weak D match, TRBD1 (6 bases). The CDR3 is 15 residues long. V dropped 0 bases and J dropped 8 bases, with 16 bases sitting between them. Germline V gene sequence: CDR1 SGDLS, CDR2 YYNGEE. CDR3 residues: CASSVDGQGWGTQYF. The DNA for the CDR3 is TGTGCCAGCAGCGTAGATGGGCAGGGGTGGGGTACGCAGTATTTT.

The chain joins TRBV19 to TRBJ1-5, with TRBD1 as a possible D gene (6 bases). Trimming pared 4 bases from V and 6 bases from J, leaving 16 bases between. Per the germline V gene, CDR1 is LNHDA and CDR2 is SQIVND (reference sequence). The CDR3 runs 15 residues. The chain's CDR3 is CASSSRDTQGQPQHF. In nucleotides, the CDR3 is TGTGCCAGTAGTAGCCGGGACACCCAGGGTCAGCCCCAGCATTTT.

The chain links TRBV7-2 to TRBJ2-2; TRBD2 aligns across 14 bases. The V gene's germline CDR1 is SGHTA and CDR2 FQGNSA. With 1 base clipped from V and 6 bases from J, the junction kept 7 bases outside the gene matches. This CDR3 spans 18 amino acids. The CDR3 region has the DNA TGTGCCAGCAGCTTAGTCCTATCGGGACTAGCGGGAGCCGGGGAGCTGTTTTTT. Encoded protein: CASSLVLSGLAGAGELFF.

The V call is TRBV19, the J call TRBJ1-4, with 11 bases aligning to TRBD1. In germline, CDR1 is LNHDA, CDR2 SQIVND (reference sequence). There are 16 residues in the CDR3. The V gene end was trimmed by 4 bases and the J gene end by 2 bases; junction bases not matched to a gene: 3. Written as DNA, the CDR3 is TGTGCCAGTAGTACCGGACAGGGGGCCACTAATGAAAAACTGTTTTTT. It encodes CASSTGQGATNEKLFF.